One TCR beta chain is described in this entry. The data were taken from a study of PD-1 blockade in mismatch repair-deficient tumors. All patients were mismatch repair deficient, assessed by either PCR or immunohistochemistry. Some clones are missing from TCRdb's copy, which holds only in-frame ones; the method was immunoSEQ multiplex PCR. Here the sample spans about 79,000 clones, approximately 81% being singletons. This clonotype originated in an adult with mismatch repair-deficient cancer. The specimen was peripheral blood, collected 44 weeks after starting pembrolizumab.

Written as DNA, the CDR3 is TGCGCCAGCAGCTCCGACTACACAGATACGCAGTATTTT. Translating gives CASSSDYTDTQYF. The chain recombines TRBV5-1 with TRBJ2-3; TRBD2 is a possible D gene (5 bases). CDR3 length: 13 residues. Trimming left V 3 bases short and J 2 bases short, with 7 bases between. Germline values: CDR1 SGHRS, CDR2 YFSETQ.